This T cell receptor (beta chain) was obtained from a study of T-cell reconstitution after alpha-beta-depleted transplantation in children. Whole-study results and caveats: The authors attributed T-cell counts and diversity one year after transplant mostly to newly produced T cells.

Unique molecular identifiers featured in how the TCRbeta library was prepared. In TCRdb, the PCR reads were re-called with MiXCR into one record per CDR3 protein. The table lists about 870,000 distinct CDR3 sequences, about 16% of them singletons. This clonotype has only a few counts. Its specificity is unknown. This receptor was obtained from a male patient younger than 18 who had a stem cell transplant for acute lymphoblastic leukemia, so the T cells may come from the graft donor. This sample comprised PBMCs, mostly from graft donor cells, obtained 360 days after TCRalphabeta/CD19-depleted stem cell transplant.

The CDR3 region has the DNA TGCAGCGTTGTTCCAGGGACAGGGGTATCTTACGAGCAGTACTTC. Translation gives CSVVPGTGVSYEQYF. J is TRBJ2-7 and V is TRBV29-1; the match to TRBD1 covers 10 bases. Trimming cost V 4 bases and J 4 bases; bases outside gene matches: 10. The CDR3 length is 15 residues. CDR1 and CDR2 from the germline V gene are SQVTM and ANQGSEA.